The 5 T cell receptor beta chains in this list originate from one sample, sequenced in a study of T cell responses to AZD1222 COVID-19 vaccine. Data came from immunoSEQ multiplex PCR; TCRdb stores just in-frame clones and leaves some out. The sample has 150,000 or so clones; around 90% are singletons. This specimen consisted of peripheral blood, obtained on day 0 of AZD1222 vaccination. These TCRs come from an adult in good health.

The J gene is TRBJ1-1, the V gene TRBV24-1; TRBD1 might be the D (5 bases). This CDR3 region has 13 residues. CDR1 KGHDR and CDR2 SFDVKD come from the germline V gene. Trimming removed 5 bases at V and 1 base at J, with 7 bases between. The CDR3 reads CATSGGGNTEAFF. The CDR3 DNA reads as TGTGCCACCAGTGGTGGGGGGAACACTGAAGCTTTCTTT.

This clone has a single count. This chain joins TRBV27 and TRBJ1-5; no clear D. The V gene's germline CDR1 is MNHEY and CDR2 SMNVEV (reference sequence). The CDR3 runs to 12 residues. Trimming removed 3 bases from V and 7 bases from J, with 7 bases in between. In nucleotides, the CDR3 is TGTGCCAGCAGTTTTACCGGGCAGCCCCAGCATTTT. Translated, it gives CASSFTGQPQHF.

The V call is TRBV4-3, the J call TRBJ2-2; 9 bases are shared with TRBD1. Germline lookup yields CDR1 LGHNA and CDR2 YSLEER. This CDR3 has 16 residues. Trimming cost V 8 bases and J 4 bases; bases outside gene matches: 11. The CDR3 region has the DNA TGCGCCAGCTCTCCGGAGACAGGGGGTACCACCGGGGAGCTGTTTTTT. It codes for CASSPETGGTTGELFF.

The CDR3 sequence is CASSEQGYTGELFF. For the CDR3, the DNA is TGCGCCAGCAGCGAACAGGGATACACCGGGGAGCTGTTTTTT. J is TRBJ2-2 and V is TRBV5-1; tentative D call: TRBD1 (6 bases). V was cut by 4 bases and J by 3 bases, with 10 bases left in between. The CDR3 sequence is 14 residues long. Germline V CDR1 and CDR2: SGHRS, YFSETQ.

This chain links TRBV5-1 with TRBJ2-3; 7 positions match TRBD1. The CDR3 length is 13 residues. Germline trimming cut 2 bases from V and 7 bases from J; bases unmatched to any gene: 4. Per the germline V gene, CDR1 is SGHRS and CDR2 is YFSETQ. The CDR3 sequence is CASSLLRGHTQYF. The CDR3 bases are TGCGCCAGCAGCTTATTGAGGGGGCATACGCAGTATTTT.